The entry below describes one T cell receptor (beta chain). As the CDR3 is not closed by the conserved phenylalanine or tryptophan, this likely results from a read error. It is unclear where the CDR3 begins or ends on the DNA, so no DNA is shown, and the CDR3 is as TCRdb lists it. Germline CDR1 SGHTA, CDR2 FQGNSA. 13 amino acids form the CDR3, both terminal residues included. The record originates from a study of blood T cells in healthy people across ages. A J-beta primer mix and a sample-barcoded 5' primer were used in a second PCR of roughly 7 to 12 cycles. TCRdb re-derived calls from the 5' RACE reads in MiXCR, one entry per CDR3 protein. In the table there are 2 million or so distinct CDR3 sequences, approximately 50% of which are singletons.

Sequencing was done on a sample of blood. This chain connects TRBV7-2 to TRBJ2-1; the D call TRBD2 from the table was never checked on the DNA. This sequence originates from a woman aged 40 to 50 in good health. CDR3 region: CASSLVGAGQEFS.